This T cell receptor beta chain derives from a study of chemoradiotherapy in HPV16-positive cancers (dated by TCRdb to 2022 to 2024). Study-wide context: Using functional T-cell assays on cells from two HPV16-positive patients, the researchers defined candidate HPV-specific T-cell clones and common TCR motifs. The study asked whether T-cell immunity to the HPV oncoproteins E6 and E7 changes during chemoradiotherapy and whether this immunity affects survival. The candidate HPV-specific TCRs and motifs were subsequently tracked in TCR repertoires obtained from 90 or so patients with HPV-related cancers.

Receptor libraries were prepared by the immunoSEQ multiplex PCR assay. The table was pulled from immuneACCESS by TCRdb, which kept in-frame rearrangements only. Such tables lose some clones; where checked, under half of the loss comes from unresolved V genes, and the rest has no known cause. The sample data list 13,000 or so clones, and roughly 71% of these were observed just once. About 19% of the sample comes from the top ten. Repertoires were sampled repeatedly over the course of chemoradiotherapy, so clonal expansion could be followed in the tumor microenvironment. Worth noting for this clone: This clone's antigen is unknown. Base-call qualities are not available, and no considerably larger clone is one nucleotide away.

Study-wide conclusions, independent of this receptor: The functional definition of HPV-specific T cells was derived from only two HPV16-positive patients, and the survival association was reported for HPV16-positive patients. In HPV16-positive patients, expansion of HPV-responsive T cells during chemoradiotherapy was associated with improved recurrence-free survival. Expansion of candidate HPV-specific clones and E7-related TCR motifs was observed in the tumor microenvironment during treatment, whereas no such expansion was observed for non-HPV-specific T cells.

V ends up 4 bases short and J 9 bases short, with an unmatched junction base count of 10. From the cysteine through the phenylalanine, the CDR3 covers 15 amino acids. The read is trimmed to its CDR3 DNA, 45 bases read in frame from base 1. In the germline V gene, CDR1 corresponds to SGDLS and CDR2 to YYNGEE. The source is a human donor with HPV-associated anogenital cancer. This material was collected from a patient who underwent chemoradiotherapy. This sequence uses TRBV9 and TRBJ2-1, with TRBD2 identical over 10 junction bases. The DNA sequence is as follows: TGTGCCAGCAGCACAAGGAGCGGGGGGGCCATTGAGCAGTTCTTC. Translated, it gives CASSTRSGGAIEQFF.